This passage covers 30 T cell receptor beta chains from one sample sequenced in a study of blood T cell repertoires in COVID-19. The protocol was immunoSEQ multiplex PCR, while the TCRdb copy is restricted to in-frame clones and leaves out a portion. The sample lists under 250,000 clones, 83% occurring once. Material: peripheral blood. These receptors all stem from a woman in her thirties or forties with active or convalescent COVID-19.

The genes are TRBV12-3 or TRBV12-4 and TRBJ2-5; D is uncertain. This CDR3 region has 11 residues. Trimming shortened V by 2 bases and J by 5 bases, and 3 bases separated the two germline ends. The CDR3 sequence: CASSLSETQYF. The CDR3 nucleotides are TGTGCCAGCAGTTTATCGGAGACCCAGTACTTC.

This CDR3 is CASSYGQGKDSPLHF. As DNA, the CDR3 is TGTGCCAGCAGTTACGGACAGGGGAAAGATTCACCCCTCCACTTT. The chain has TRBV6-5 and TRBJ1-6; 9 nucleotides agree with TRBD1. V lost 2 bases and J lost 8; bases outside the gene matches: 4. Germline values: CDR1 MNHEY, CDR2 SVGAGI. This CDR3 contains 15 residues.

The chain links TRBV7-8 to TRBJ1-6, with a possible D match to TRBD1 (5 bases). Trimming cost V 5 bases and J 1 base, with 12 bases left between them. Germline V lookup: CDR1 SGHVS, CDR2 FQNEAQ. This CDR3 is built from 16 residues. The CDR3 here is CASSPDMLSYNSPLHF. The CDR3 DNA sequence: TGTGCCAGCAGCCCGGACATGTTGTCCTATAATTCACCCCTCCACTTT. The full variable domain, in which reference TRBV7-8 and TRBJ1-6 provide the parts outside the CDR3, is GAGVSQSPRYKVAKRGQDVALRCDPISGHVSLFWYQQALGQGPEFLTYFQNEAQLDKSGLPSDRFFAERPEGSVSTLKIQRTQQEDSAVYLCASSPDMLSYNSPLHFGNGTRLTVT.

The chain recombines TRBV24-1 with TRBJ2-3; maybe TRBD2 (5 bases). This CDR3 spans 13 amino acids. V was pared by 7 bases and J by 13 bases, with 20 bases between. In germline, CDR1 is KGHDR, CDR2 SFDVKD. CDR3 protein: CATSPGKEVAEYF. The CDR3 nucleotides are TGTGCCACCAGCCCGGGGAAGGAAGTGGCCGAGTATTTT.

This clone was observed a single time. The gene calls are TRBV19 and TRBJ2-1; TRBD2 agrees at 12 bases. J lost 4 bases, V lost 6 bases, and 7 bases had no gene match. The CDR3 contains 16 residues. Per germline, CDR1 LNHDA and CDR2 SQIVND (reference sequence). The CDR3 protein is CASRAGTSGFYNEQFF. The DNA of the CDR3 is TGTGCCAGTAGGGCAGGGACTAGCGGGTTTTACAATGAGCAGTTCTTC.

J is TRBJ2-2 and V is TRBV5-4; 7 positions agree with TRBD1. This CDR3 is built from 15 residues. V lost 0 bases to trimming and J lost 6 bases; unmatched junction nucleotides: 5. Per the germline V gene, CDR1 is SGHNT and CDR2 is YYREEE (reference sequence). DNA of the CDR3: TGTGCCAGCAGCTTGGTCGACAGGGACGCCGGGGAGCTGTTTTTT. It translates to CASSLVDRDAGELFF.

The chain has TRBV3-1 (or the pseudogene TRBV3-2) and TRBJ2-7, with a tentative D call TRBD2 (6 bases). Trimming took 0 bases from V and 6 from J, leaving 15 bases between them. This CDR3 comprises 15 residues. Germline assignment: CDR1 LGHDT and CDR2 YNNKEL (reference sequence). CDR3 loop: CASSQDLAPEGEQYF. In DNA form, the CDR3 reads TGTGCCAGCAGCCAAGATCTTGCTCCGGAGGGCGAGCAGTACTTC.

V gene TRBV27 combines with J gene TRBJ1-2; TRBD1 agrees at 8 bases. Germline lookup yields CDR1 MNHEY and CDR2 SMNVEV (reference sequence). V shed 7 bases and J 6 bases; nucleotides not matched to a gene: 19. The CDR3 is 17 amino acids. CDR3 nucleotides: TGTGCCAGCACCCCCTCCGGGACAGGAGGCCCCTTTGATGGCTACACCTTC. Its protein product is CASTPSGTGGPFDGYTF.

This clone was seen only a few times. This chain links TRBV28 with TRBJ2-7; TRBD2 matches at 10 bases. CDR1 and CDR2 from the germline V gene are MDHEN and SYDVKM. Unmatched junction bases numbered 4, after V lost 8 bases and J lost 3 bases. The CDR3 totals 13 residues. The CDR3 nucleotides read TGTGCCAGCTTGGCTAGCGGGGGCTACGAGCAGTACTTC. Translated: CASLASGGYEQYF.

This rearrangement joins TRBV4-2 to TRBJ2-7; 15 positions agree with TRBD2. Germline V CDR1 and CDR2: LGHNA, YNFKEQ. The junction had 23 bases not matched to a gene; V was cut back by 4 bases and J by 4 bases. This CDR3 contains 22 residues. CDR3 in DNA: TGTGCCAGCAGCCGACCCAGACCCCTAGGTCGGACTAGCGGGAGGGCCTCGTACGAGCAGTACTTC. Protein product: CASSRPRPLGRTSGRASYEQYF.

The V and J genes are TRBV19 and TRBJ1-6, with 11 bases lining up with TRBD1. In germline, CDR1 is LNHDA, CDR2 SQIVND (reference sequence). J lost 4 bases, V lost 0 bases, and 5 bases had no gene match. This CDR3 spans 18 amino acids. CDR3 sequence: CASSIDTDRGQYNSPLHF. CDR3 bases: TGTGCCAGTAGTATAGACACGGACAGGGGGCAATATAATTCACCCCTCCACTTT.

This clone was picked up a small number of times. V gene TRBV11-2 combines with J gene TRBJ1-1; 10 bases map to TRBD1. CDR1 and CDR2 from the germline V gene are SGHAT and FQNNGV. With 3 bases clipped from V and 2 bases from J, the junction kept 3 bases outside the gene matches. CDR3 length: 15 amino acids. The CDR3 is CASSLGDRGNTEAFF. CDR3 DNA sequence: TGTGCCAGCAGCTTGGGGGACAGGGGAAACACTGAAGCTTTCTTT.

J is TRBJ1-4 and V is TRBV2; D is unresolved. Germline V gene lookup returns CDR1 SNHLY and CDR2 FYNNEI. This CDR3 is 14 amino acids long. V gave up 5 bases and J gave up 4 bases, with 11 bases separating them. The DNA of the CDR3 is TGTGCCAGCAGTTCCGGTCTCGTTAATGAAAAACTGTTTTTT. This sequence encodes CASSSGLVNEKLFF.

The V gene is TRBV6-1, the J gene TRBJ2-3; 10 bases map to TRBD2. This CDR3 spans 18 amino acids. Looked up from germline, CDR1 is MNHNS and CDR2 is SASEGT. V gave up 4 bases and J gave up 0 bases; unmatched junction bases: 10. In nucleotides, the CDR3 is TGTGCCAGCAGTGCGAAGCTTGGACTAGCGGCGAGCACAGATACGCAGTATTTT. Its translation is CASSAKLGLAASTDTQYF.

This chain connects TRBV7-2 to TRBJ2-7, with a possible D match to TRBD2 (6 bases). V lost 1 base and J 2 bases, leaving 12 bases between the germline ends. Germline CDR1 and CDR2: SGHTA and FQGNSA. This CDR3 is built from 15 residues. The CDR3 here is CASSLVAGPTYEQYF. In DNA form, the CDR3 reads TGTGCCAGCAGCTTAGTCGCGGGACCCACCTACGAGCAGTACTTC.

V usage is TRBV28 and J usage is TRBJ1-4, with 7 bases aligning to TRBD1. Germline V gives CDR1 MDHEN, CDR2 SYDVKM. The CDR3 length is 14 residues. Germline trimming cut 6 bases from V and 8 bases from J; bases unmatched to any gene: 9. This CDR3 is CASRPTGRGEKLFF. In DNA form, the CDR3 reads TGTGCCAGCAGGCCGACAGGGCGGGGAGAAAAACTGTTTTTT.

This chain links TRBV28 with TRBJ2-3, with D maybe TRBD2 (5 bases). The V gene lost 6 bases and the J gene lost 4 bases, with 11 bases spanning the gap. CDR3 length: 13 residues. Germline CDR1 is MDHEN and CDR2 is SYDVKM. CDR3 loop: CASSPPAADTQYF. CDR3 sequence (DNA): TGTGCCAGCAGCCCCCCAGCGGCAGATACGCAGTATTTT. Filled out from reference TRBV28 and TRBJ2-3, the complete variable domain reads DVKVTQSSRYLVKRTGEKVFLECVQDMDHENMFWYRQDPGLGLRLIYFSYDVKMKEKGDIPEGYSVSREKKERFSLILESASTNQTSMYLCASSPPAADTQYFGPGTRLTVL.

V usage is TRBV6-4 and J usage is TRBJ2-2, with 7 bases lining up with TRBD2. The length of the CDR3 is 14 residues. The junction had 7 bases not matched to a gene; V was cut back by 0 bases and J by 12 bases. From germline, CDR1 is MRHNA and CDR2 SNTAGT. In DNA, the CDR3 is TGTGCCAGCAGTGACTCGAGTCGGCGGGGGAAGCTGTTTTTT. It translates to CASSDSSRRGKLFF.

The rearrangement joins TRBV28 to TRBJ1-2; 7 bases are a match to TRBD1. Germline V lookup: CDR1 MDHEN, CDR2 SYDVKM. The J segment lost 4 bases and the V segment lost 6 bases, leaving 5 bases of the junction unmatched. This CDR3 has 13 residues. CDR3 in DNA: TGTGCCAGCAGCGATGACAGGGCCTATGGCTACACCTTC. This encodes CASSDDRAYGYTF.

This chain connects TRBV11-3 to TRBJ2-6, with D perhaps matching TRBD2 (5 bases). Trimming removed 0 bases at V and 1 base at J, with 7 bases between. This CDR3 is 16 amino acids long. Germline V lookup: CDR1 SGHNT, CDR2 YENEEA. The CDR3 reads CASSLDRGSGANVLTF. Written as DNA, the CDR3 is TGTGCCAGCAGCTTAGATCGGGGATCTGGGGCCAACGTCCTGACTTTC.

V and J are TRBV5-5 and TRBJ1-2; D is undetermined. The germline CDR1 and CDR2 sequences are SGHKS and YYEKEE (reference sequence). The CDR3 is made up of 17 amino acids. Deletions cut 0 bases from V and 4 bases from J, with 19 bases between. CDR3 sequence: CASSLDEILSRLYGYTF. CDR3 DNA: TGTGCCAGCAGCTTGGACGAAATCCTAAGTCGACTCTATGGCTACACCTTC.

This chain uses TRBV4-2 with TRBJ2-3; D is uncertain. V shed 0 bases and J shed 2 bases, with 9 bases lying between them. The CDR3 contains 15 residues. Germline V gene data show CDR1 as LGHNA and CDR2 as YNFKEQ. In DNA form, the CDR3 reads TGTGCCAGCAGCCAAGAGTCGGTAGCCACAGATACGCAGTATTTT. Protein sequence: CASSQESVATDTQYF.

The count of this clone is one. The V call is TRBV4-2, the J call TRBJ2-7, with 7 bases aligning to TRBD1. Germline lookup yields CDR1 LGHNA and CDR2 YNFKEQ. V shed 4 bases, J shed 3 bases, and the junction held 6 bases outside the gene matches. This CDR3 is built from 14 residues. CDR3 loop: CASSRKGAYYEQYF. CDR3 DNA: TGTGCCAGCAGCCGGAAGGGGGCTTACTACGAGCAGTACTTC.

A few counts support this clone. The chain joins TRBV3-1 (or the pseudogene TRBV3-2) to TRBJ2-1; possible D gene TRBD2, 9 bases. Trimming took 3 bases from V and 6 from J, leaving 18 bases between them. The CDR3 is made up of 16 amino acids. Per germline, CDR1 LGHDT and CDR2 YNNKEL (reference sequence). The CDR3 here is CASSHRGGGTGNEQFF. The CDR3 nucleotides read TGTGCCAGCAGCCATCGCGGGGGGGGGACAGGCAATGAGCAGTTCTTC.

The CDR3 loop reads CASSRGRGGLTDTQYF. CDR3 DNA sequence: TGTGCCAGCAGCCGAGGGCGGGGGGGCCTCACAGATACGCAGTATTTT. V and J are TRBV9 and TRBJ2-3, with 9 bases matching TRBD2. This CDR3 has 16 residues. V lost 4 bases to trimming and J lost 2 bases; unmatched junction nucleotides: 8. Germline V gene lookup returns CDR1 SGDLS and CDR2 YYNGEE.

The chain carries TRBV21-1 and TRBJ2-1; the table's D call, TRBD2, has no DNA check behind it. TRBV21-1 is marked as a pseudogene. The CDR3 runs to 17 residues. For the CDR3, the DNA is TGTGCCAGCAGCTTGACCTTGGGACTAGCGGGGGGGCTTGAGCAGTTCTTC. Encoded protein: CASSLTLGLAGGLEQFF.

In DNA, the CDR3 is TGTGCCAGCAGCCAATTTGACCCTAGCGGGGAGACCCAGTACTTC. It translates to CASSQFDPSGETQYF. The rearrangement links TRBV16 to TRBJ2-5; 8 nucleotides align to TRBD2. The J segment lost 5 bases and the V segment lost 1 base, leaving 6 bases of the junction unmatched. CDR3 length: 15 residues. Germline V gene data show CDR1 as KGHSY and CDR2 as FQNENV.

This rearrangement joins TRBV7-9 to TRBJ1-1; possible D gene TRBD1, 6 bases. Germline loops: CDR1 SEHNR, CDR2 FQNEAQ (reference sequence). V shed 2 bases and J shed 4 bases, with 11 bases lying between them. The CDR3 has 14 residues. CDR3 residues: CASSLSRGGTEAFF. CDR3 nucleotides: TGTGCCAGCAGCTTATCCAGGGGTGGCACTGAAGCTTTCTTT. The full variable domain, in which reference TRBV7-9 and TRBJ1-1 provide the parts outside the CDR3, is DTGVSQNPRHKITKRGQNVTFRCDPISEHNRLYWYRQTLGQGPEFLTYFQNEAQLEKSRLLSDRFSAERPKGSFSTLEIQRTEQGDSAMYLCASSLSRGGTEAFFGQGTRLTVV.

Written as DNA, the CDR3 is TGTGCCAGCAGCTTGGTCCGCCAGGGGGGACTTGCAGCTAATGAAAAACTGTTTTTT. Protein sequence: CASSLVRQGGLAANEKLFF. V is TRBV5-5 and J is TRBJ1-4; the match to TRBD1 covers 7 bases. V dropped 0 bases and J dropped 3; count of bases not matched to a gene: 14. This CDR3 comprises 19 residues. Looked up from germline, CDR1 is SGHKS and CDR2 is YYEKEE (reference sequence).

This clone turned up a few times. The chain combines TRBV6-6 with TRBJ1-1, with 8 bases lining up with TRBD1. This CDR3 has 13 residues. J was trimmed by 5 bases and V by 6 bases; bases with no gene match: 5. Per germline, CDR1 MNHNY and CDR2 SVGAGI (reference sequence). The CDR3 DNA reads as TGTGCCAGCAGGACAGGGGCGGGGACTGAAGCTTTCTTT. This codes for CASRTGAGTEAFF.